The 18 T cell receptor beta chains given below trace back to one sample, sequenced in a study of early T cells in non-severe SARS-CoV-2 infection (dated by TCRdb to the early 2020s). The library was obtained by 5' RACE. TCRdb names NextSeq 500 as the instrument used. TCRdb reprocessing: public reads trimmed at Q25 with fastp, clones called with MiXCR, in-frame beta chains kept. Identical CDR3 proteins give one entry, which carries the most common genes and DNA. Here the sample has 70,000 to 75,000 distinct CDR3 sequences; around 12% occur a single time. Jointly, the top ten make up approximately 5% of the sample. The sample taken for sequencing was whole blood. These receptors all stem from an adult who was a healthcare worker with PCR-confirmed SARS-CoV-2 infection or an uninfected control (not recorded which).

The chain joins TRBV6-5 to TRBJ2-7; a possible D gene is TRBD2 (6 bases). The V gene lost 5 bases and the J gene lost 0 bases, with 11 bases spanning the gap. Per the germline V gene, CDR1 is MNHEY and CDR2 is SVGAGI. The CDR3 consists of 14 residues. CDR3 sequence reads: CASSPRRDSYEQYF. Written as DNA, the CDR3 is TGTGCCAGCAGTCCCCGGCGGGACTCCTACGAGCAGTACTTC.

The sample holds a few counts of this clonotype. The chain uses TRBV6-6 and TRBJ1-2; D remains ambiguous. The CDR3 has 13 residues. V lost 4 bases and J 2 bases, leaving 8 bases between the germline ends. The V gene's germline CDR1 is MNHNY and CDR2 SVGAGI (reference sequence). The CDR3 sequence is CASSSAINYGYTF. DNA of the CDR3: TGTGCCAGCAGTTCTGCCATCAACTATGGCTACACCTTC.

This clonotype was counted a few times. The chain recombines TRBV30 with TRBJ2-7; D uncertain. V was pared by 2 bases and J by 5 bases, with 19 bases between. Germline V lookup: CDR1 GTSNPN, CDR2 SVGIG (reference sequence). The CDR3 covers 15 residues. The chain's CDR3 is CAWSPSSGYPDEQYF. The CDR3 bases are TGTGCCTGGAGTCCATCCTCGGGTTACCCGGACGAGCAGTACTTC.

This clonotype has at least ten counts. This chain links TRBV10-1 with TRBJ2-1; TRBD2 agrees at 8 bases. J gave up 6 bases and V 2 bases, and 6 bases lay outside the gene matches. CDR1 and CDR2 from the germline V gene are WNHNN and SYGVQD (reference sequence). The CDR3 extends over 15 amino acids. DNA of the CDR3: TGCGCCAGCAGTGAGGCGATAGCGGGACCCAATGAGCAGTTCTTC. Protein product: CASSEAIAGPNEQFF.

As regards this clonotype: One junction end disagrees with the germline gene, perhaps due to a read error. CDR3 protein: CTSSSGLAGASYEQYF. DNA for the CDR3: TGTACCAGCAGCTCGGGACTAGCGGGAGCTTCTTACGAGCAGTACTTC. This rearrangement joins TRBV5-4 to TRBJ2-7; 14 nucleotides align to TRBD2. The CDR3 length is 16 residues. Germline V gene data show CDR1 as SGHNT and CDR2 as YYREEE (reference sequence).

This clonotype has a count of ten or more. This chain joins TRBV6-5 and TRBJ2-3, with 7 bases matching TRBD2. The CDR3 is made up of 14 amino acids. Germline V gives CDR1 MNHEY, CDR2 SVGAGI. After removal of 8 bases from V and 4 bases from J, the junction contained 9 bases not matched to a gene. CDR3 loop: CASFSSGEADTQYF. The DNA for the CDR3 is TGTGCCAGCTTTTCGAGCGGGGAGGCAGATACGCAGTATTTT.

There are many counts of this clonotype. The rearrangement joins TRBV12-3 or TRBV12-4 to TRBJ2-6; TRBD1 might be the D (6 bases). Trimming took 5 bases from V and 0 from J, leaving 23 bases between them. CDR3 length: 20 residues. CDR3 coding DNA: TGTGCCAGCAGTATAAATTTAGCGAGACAGGCGCTCTCTGGGGCCAACGTCCTGACTTTC. As protein: CASSINLARQALSGANVLTF.

This clonotype was detected many times. CDR3 loop: CATSRDGVAGGPWSYEQYF. In DNA, the CDR3 is TGTGCCACCAGCAGAGATGGGGTAGCGGGGGGCCCCTGGTCCTACGAGCAGTACTTC. The rearrangement uses TRBV15 and TRBJ2-7; 10 bases match TRBD2. With 0 bases clipped from V and 1 base from J, the junction kept 12 bases outside the gene matches. CDR3 length: 19 residues. CDR1 and CDR2 from the germline V gene are LNHNV and YYDKDF (reference sequence).

The sample holds a few counts of this clonotype. This chain joins TRBV3-1 and TRBJ2-7; D possibly uses TRBD1 or TRBD2 (5 bases each). V was shortened by 0 bases and J by 2 bases, with 14 bases between the two germline ends. The CDR3 is made up of 16 amino acids. The germline V gene has CDR1 LGHDT and CDR2 YNNKEL (reference sequence). In DNA form, the CDR3 reads TGTGCCAGCAGCCAAGAAAGGGACGCTTATGCCTACGAGCAGTACTTC. This codes for CASSQERDAYAYEQYF.

The V and J genes are TRBV6-6 and TRBJ2-1, with 10 positions matching TRBD2. Germline values: CDR1 MNHNY, CDR2 SVGAGI (reference sequence). The ends lost 2 bases at V and 6 bases at J; junction bases unmatched: 7. This CDR3 spans 16 amino acids. Written as DNA, the CDR3 is TGTGCCAGCAGTTACCGATTAGCGGGGGGCGGCAATGAGCAGTTCTTC. It codes for CASSYRLAGGGNEQFF.

This clonotype was observed many times. The chain recombines TRBV4-1 with TRBJ2-2, with 9 bases aligning to TRBD1. Germline trimming cut 1 base from V and 4 bases from J; bases unmatched to any gene: 4. Germline CDR1 is MGHRA and CDR2 is YSYEKL. The CDR3 length is 16 residues. CDR3 amino acids: CASSQADRGFTGELFF. The CDR3 DNA reads as TGCGCCAGCAGCCAAGCCGACAGGGGGTTCACCGGGGAGCTGTTTTTT.

The sample holds a few counts of this clonotype. The V and J genes are TRBV11-2 and TRBJ2-3, with D perhaps matching TRBD1 or TRBD2 (5 bases each). V dropped 10 bases and J dropped 1 base, with 15 bases sitting between them. Germline V CDR1 and CDR2: SGHAT, FQNNGV. This CDR3 spans 14 amino acids. The chain's CDR3 is CATMGDRGTDTQYF. CDR3 DNA sequence: TGTGCCACAATGGGGGATCGAGGCACAGATACGCAGTATTTT.

The genes are TRBV19 and TRBJ2-7, with D hard to call. CDR1 is LNHDA and CDR2 is SQIVND in the germline V gene (reference sequence). The CDR3 extends over 14 amino acids. V was cut by 5 bases and J by 2 bases, with 13 bases left in between. CDR3 sequence (DNA): TGTGCCAGTAGTTCGAACTCAAGACCCTACGAGCAGTACTTC. It specifies CASSSNSRPYEQYF.

This clonotype was seen a few times. The CDR3 DNA is TGCGCCAGCAGCTTGGCCGCGGGGGCCGTCGAGCAGTACTTC. Translating gives CASSLAAGAVEQYF. V and J are TRBV5-1 and TRBJ2-7, with a possible D match to TRBD2 (7 bases). CDR1 is SGHRS and CDR2 is YFSETQ in the germline V gene. The CDR3 is 14 residues long. The V gene lost 0 bases and the J gene lost 6 bases, with 13 bases spanning the gap.

This clonotype was observed a handful of times. The gene calls are TRBV5-1 and TRBJ2-7, with D perhaps matching TRBD1 (5 bases). The CDR3 covers 14 residues. Trimming removed 5 bases from V and 3 bases from J, with 15 bases in between. Germline V gene lookup returns CDR1 SGHRS and CDR2 YFSETQ. CDR3 residues: CASRLTAANYEQYF. CDR3 in DNA: TGCGCCAGCAGACTGACAGCTGCAAACTACGAGCAGTACTTC.

The table lists this clonotype with many counts. The chain recombines TRBV20-1 with TRBJ2-7; D gene ambiguous. Germline CDR1 is DFQATT and CDR2 is SNEGSKA (reference sequence). V was cut by 6 bases and J by 5 bases, with 17 bases left in between. CDR3 length equals 13 residues. The CDR3 loop is CSATRLGIHEQYF. CDR3 sequence (DNA): TGCAGTGCAACTCGTTTAGGGATCCACGAGCAGTACTTC.

The chain carries TRBV20-1 and TRBJ2-3; D unclear. The germline V gene has CDR1 DFQATT and CDR2 SNEGSKA (reference sequence). This CDR3 has 11 amino acids. V was trimmed by 3 bases and J by 6 bases, leaving 7 bases between them. CDR3 sequence: CSARVWDTQYF. DNA of the CDR3: TGCAGTGCTAGGGTTTGGGATACGCAGTATTTT.

The CDR3 here is CASSGGQVPNYGYTF. DNA for the CDR3: TGTGCCAGCAGTGGAGGACAGGTTCCTAACTATGGCTACACCTTC. The chain combines TRBV28 with TRBJ1-2, with 7 nucleotides matching TRBD1. Germline V gene data show CDR1 as MDHEN and CDR2 as SYDVKM. The CDR3 totals 15 residues. J was trimmed by 0 bases and V by 5 bases; bases with no gene match: 6.